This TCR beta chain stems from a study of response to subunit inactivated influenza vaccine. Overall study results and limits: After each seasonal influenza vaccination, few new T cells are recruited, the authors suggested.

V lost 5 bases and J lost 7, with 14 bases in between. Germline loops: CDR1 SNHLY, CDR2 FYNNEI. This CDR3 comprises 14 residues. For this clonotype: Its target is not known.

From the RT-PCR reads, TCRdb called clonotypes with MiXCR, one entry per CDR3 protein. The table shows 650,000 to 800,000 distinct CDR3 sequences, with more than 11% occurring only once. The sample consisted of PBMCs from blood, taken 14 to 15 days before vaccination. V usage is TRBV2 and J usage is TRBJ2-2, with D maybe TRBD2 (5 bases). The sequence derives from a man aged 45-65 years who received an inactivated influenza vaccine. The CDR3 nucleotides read TGTGCCAGCAGTTCGGACTGGATGATCGGGGAGCTGTTTTTT. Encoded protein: CASSSDWMIGELFF.